Presented here are 20 T cell receptor beta chains from one specimen sequenced in a study of shared clonotypes between healthy human individuals. TCRdb's copy holds only in-frame clones and misses some; the assay was immunoSEQ multiplex PCR. This table holds about 380,000 clones, about 97% found once. The sequencing sample was made of memory CD8+ T cells sorted from blood. Subset noted: CD45RO+ cells pooled with CCR7-negative TemRA cells. These receptors were taken from a man aged 25-45 years in good health.

J is TRBJ2-1 and V is TRBV30, with D unresolved. CDR3 size: 13 residues. Germline V gene lookup returns CDR1 GTSNPN and CDR2 SVGIG (reference sequence). The V and J ends lost 3 bases and 4 bases respectively, with 10 bases between them. CDR3 amino acids: CAWRAIVYNEQFF. As DNA, the CDR3 is TGTGCCTGGAGGGCTATCGTATACAATGAGCAGTTCTTC.

In this sample, this clone turned up once. This chain joins TRBV5-1 and TRBJ2-1; 8 positions agree with TRBD2. V was clipped by 2 bases and J by 5 bases; unmatched bases: 18. This CDR3 region has 19 residues. From germline, CDR1 is SGHRS and CDR2 YFSETQ. The CDR3: CASSFFVGGGLGSDNEQFF. CDR3 sequence (DNA): TGCGCCAGCAGCTTCTTTGTCGGCGGGGGGCTAGGTTCTGACAATGAGCAGTTCTTC.

The rearrangement uses TRBV6-1 and TRBJ2-3; D ambiguous. V was cut by 4 bases and J by 14 bases, with 19 bases left in between. There are 13 residues in the CDR3. Germline V gene sequence: CDR1 MNHNS, CDR2 SASEGT. The CDR3 here is CASSGGAVPTPYF. CDR3 nucleotides: TGTGCCAGCAGTGGGGGTGCTGTTCCAACTCCGTATTTT.

The J gene is TRBJ2-3, the V gene TRBV9, with D hard to call. CDR1 and CDR2 (germline): SGDLS, YYNGEE. The CDR3 extends over 16 amino acids. V lost 4 bases, J lost 2 bases, and 17 bases lay in between. The CDR3 sequence is CASSHSAGGITDTQYF. CDR3 bases: TGTGCCAGCAGCCACTCCGCAGGTGGGATCACAGATACGCAGTATTTT.

The chain has TRBV5-1 and TRBJ1-4; D possibly corresponds to TRBD1 (5 bases). V was clipped by 3 bases and J by 0 bases, with 6 bases between them. This CDR3 is 14 amino acids long. Germline CDR1 SGHRS, CDR2 YFSETQ. The CDR3 coding sequence is TGCGCCAGCAGCTCGGGGGCAACTAATGAAAAACTGTTTTTT. Translated, it gives CASSSGATNEKLFF.

This chain links TRBV28 with TRBJ2-1; 9 bases agree with TRBD2. J lost 2 bases, V lost 3 bases, and 5 bases had no gene match. The CDR3 covers 16 residues. The V gene's germline CDR1 is MDHEN and CDR2 SYDVKM. The CDR3 region has the DNA TGTGCCAGCAGTTTCTTGGGCGGGAGGGCCTACAATGAGCAGTTCTTC. It encodes CASSFLGGRAYNEQFF. Full variable domain (missing parts from reference TRBV28 and TRBJ2-1): DVKVTQSSRYLVKRTGEKVFLECVQDMDHENMFWYRQDPGLGLRLIYFSYDVKMKEKGDIPEGYSVSREKKERFSLILESASTNQTSMYLCASSFLGGRAYNEQFFGPGTRLTVL.

Concerning this clone: Other DNA sequences within the sample encode an identical CDR3. V gene TRBV29-1 combines with J gene TRBJ2-7; 10 positions match TRBD1. The CDR3 has 13 residues. After removal of 7 bases from V and 5 bases from J, the junction contained 8 bases not matched to a gene. Germline CDR1 and CDR2: SQVTM and ANQGSEA. The CDR3 is CSARGQGSDEQYF. CDR3 in DNA: TGCAGCGCCAGGGGACAGGGGAGTGACGAGCAGTACTTC.

This chain links TRBV9 with TRBJ1-1; no definite D call. This CDR3 comprises 15 residues. V lost 0 bases and J lost 1, with 10 bases in between. Germline V gene data show CDR1 as SGDLS and CDR2 as YYNGEE. CDR3: CASSVDAKGNTEAFF. The CDR3 bases are TGTGCCAGCAGCGTAGACGCCAAGGGGAACACTGAAGCTTTCTTT.

The count of this clone is one. This rearrangement joins TRBV4-1 to TRBJ1-1; TRBD1 aligns across 7 bases. The CDR3 totals 14 residues. The ends lost 0 bases at V and 7 bases at J; junction bases unmatched: 5. Germline V gene sequence: CDR1 MGHRA, CDR2 YSYEKL. The CDR3 loop is CASSQEFGTVEAFF. DNA for the CDR3: TGCGCCAGCAGCCAAGAATTTGGGACAGTTGAAGCTTTCTTT.

The chain combines TRBV6-5 with TRBJ2-7, with 13 bases matching TRBD2. The CDR3 extends over 16 amino acids. Germline lookup yields CDR1 MNHEY and CDR2 SVGAGI. V trimming: 0 bases; J trimming: 3 bases; junction bases outside the gene matches: 2. The CDR3 DNA reads TGTGCCAGCAGTTACTCGGGACTAGCGGGAATCTACGAGCAGTACTTC. It translates to CASSYSGLAGIYEQYF.

V and J are TRBV6-6 and TRBJ2-3, with D perhaps matching TRBD2 (7 bases). Trimming removed 7 bases at V and 1 base at J, with 15 bases between. Germline V gene lookup returns CDR1 MNHNY and CDR2 SVGAGI (reference sequence). The CDR3 totals 15 residues. In nucleotides, the CDR3 is TGTGCCAGCACCTACGGCGGGGGCGGCACAGATACGCAGTATTTT. This gives the protein CASTYGGGGTDTQYF.

The V gene is TRBV27, the J gene TRBJ1-2; unclear D gene. Germline values: CDR1 MNHEY, CDR2 SMNVEV (reference sequence). V was cut by 4 bases and J by 6 bases, with 9 bases left in between. This CDR3 is built from 12 residues. This chain's CDR3 is CASSSGRHGYTF. In DNA form, the CDR3 reads TGTGCCAGCAGTTCCGGGCGACATGGCTACACCTTC.

This clone was counted a single time. J is TRBJ2-2 and V is TRBV6-5; D is unclear. The CDR3 totals 15 residues. V dropped 0 bases and J dropped 5 bases, with 10 bases sitting between them. Germline CDR1 reads MNHEY; CDR2 reads SVGAGI. CDR3 loop: CASSYSFRRTGELFF. For the CDR3, the DNA is TGTGCCAGCAGTTACTCCTTCAGACGGACCGGGGAGCTGTTTTTT.

The chain couples TRBV29-1 to TRBJ1-3, with TRBD1 identical over 8 bases. CDR1 and CDR2 from the germline V gene are SQVTM and ANQGSEA. The CDR3 consists of 13 residues. The J segment lost 2 bases and the V segment lost 7 bases, leaving 4 bases of the junction unmatched. CDR3 bases: TGCAGCGCAAAACAGGGGGCTGGAAACACCATATATTTT. Its translation is CSAKQGAGNTIYF.

This chain connects TRBV5-1 to TRBJ1-2, with D perhaps TRBD1 (6 bases). CDR1 is SGHRS, CDR2 YFSETQ, per germline. This CDR3 comprises 16 residues. Trimming cost V 0 bases and J 5 bases, with 17 bases left between them. CDR3 sequence reads: CASSLAEQGRGYGYTF. CDR3 in DNA: TGCGCCAGCAGCTTGGCGGAACAGGGCAGAGGGTATGGCTACACCTTC.

V and J are TRBV25-1 and TRBJ2-4; D is unclear. V shed 4 bases and J shed 0 bases, with 4 bases lying between them. Looked up from germline, CDR1 is MGHDK and CDR2 is SYGVNS. The CDR3 is 13 amino acids. The CDR3 DNA sequence: TGTGCCAGCAGTGGACTAGCCAAAAACATTCAGTACTTC. It codes for CASSGLAKNIQYF.

The rearrangement uses TRBV5-1 and TRBJ2-7; 9 nucleotides match TRBD2. Trimming at V came to 4 bases and at J to 2 bases, leaving 7 bases not matched to a gene. The V gene's germline CDR1 is SGHRS and CDR2 YFSETQ. The length of the CDR3 is 15 residues. CDR3 in DNA: TGCGCCAGCAGCCCTTTAGCGGGAGTAACCTACGAGCAGTACTTC. Protein sequence: CASSPLAGVTYEQYF.

The rearrangement links TRBV19 to TRBJ2-2, with D hard to call. The CDR3 contains 11 residues. Trimming stripped 7 bases from V and 6 bases from J, with 6 bases between. Germline V lookup: CDR1 LNHDA, CDR2 SQIVND (reference sequence). The CDR3 nucleotides read TGTGCCAGTAATCAGGCCGGGGAGCTGTTTTTT. This codes for CASNQAGELFF.

The rearrangement joins TRBV28 to TRBJ2-2, with no clear D. This CDR3 spans 11 amino acids. Germline CDR1 reads MDHEN; CDR2 reads SYDVKM. Trimming took off 7 bases at V and 6 bases at J, with 6 bases between the two ends. The CDR3 here is CASTESGELFF. The CDR3, as DNA: TGTGCCAGCACCGAATCCGGGGAGCTGTTTTTT.

The chain recombines TRBV27 with TRBJ1-1; TRBD1 is a possible D gene (6 bases). The CDR3 has 16 residues. Germline V gene sequence: CDR1 MNHEY, CDR2 SMNVEV (reference sequence). V lost 0 bases to trimming and J lost 0 bases, with 11 bases between them. CDR3 sequence (DNA): TGTGCCAGCAGTTTATCCGCAGGGGCTATGAACACTGAAGCTTTCTTT. It codes for CASSLSAGAMNTEAFF.